Each of the 27 T cell receptor beta chains below was sequenced from the same sample in a study of neurological immune-mediated disorders. TCRdb passed the 5' RACE reads through MiXCR, listing each CDR3 protein once. The table includes 30,000 to 40,000 distinct CDR3 sequences, more than 9.5% detected once. Time point denoted: technical triplicate 1. Sequencing was done on a sample of PBMCs. Receptors were obtained from a man between 60 and 70 years old with HTLV-1-associated myelopathy (HAM/TSP).

This clonotype has at least ten counts. The rearrangement uses TRBV18 and TRBJ2-5; either TRBD1 or TRBD2 may fit D (5 bases each). The CDR3 consists of 14 residues. CDR1 is KGHSH, CDR2 LQKENI, per germline. The V end lost 6 bases, the J end lost 1 base, and 12 bases lay between the germline ends. The CDR3 protein is CASSQGAAQETQYF. CDR3 bases: TGTGCCAGCTCGCAGGGAGCGGCCCAAGAGACCCAGTACTTC.

The table lists this clonotype with many counts. This sequence joins TRBV10-3 and TRBJ2-7; D possibly matches TRBD1 or TRBD2 (5 bases each). The CDR3 sequence is 13 residues long. Per the germline V gene, CDR1 is ENHRY and CDR2 is SYGVKD. V lost 7 bases to trimming and J lost 5 bases, with 15 bases between them. CDR3 protein: CAIKRGAGDEQYF. CDR3 DNA: TGTGCCATCAAGAGGGGCGCGGGCGACGAGCAGTACTTC.

The chain combines TRBV7-8 with TRBJ2-7; D is uncertain. The germline V gene encodes CDR1 SGHVS and CDR2 FQNEAQ. Deletions cut 5 bases from V and 0 bases from J, with 14 bases between. The CDR3 runs 15 residues. Here the CDR3 reads CASSPLAVSSYEQYF. CDR3 nucleotide sequence: TGTGCCAGCAGCCCTCTGGCGGTGAGCTCCTACGAGCAGTACTTC. Variable domain in full (rest from reference TRBV7-8 and TRBJ2-7): GAGVSQSPRYKVAKRGQDVALRCDPISGHVSLFWYQQALGQGPEFLTYFQNEAQLDKSGLPSDRFFAERPEGSVSTLKIQRTQQEDSAVYLCASSPLAVSSYEQYFGPGTRLTVT.

In its sample, this clonotype was seen many times. The chain employs TRBV5-1 and TRBJ1-6; D is perhaps TRBD1 (6 bases). Per the germline V gene, CDR1 is SGHRS and CDR2 is YFSETQ. Deletions cut 0 bases from V and 6 bases from J, with 10 bases between. CDR3 size: 15 residues. CDR3 sequence (DNA): TGCGCCAGCAGCTTGGATGGGGGGCGTAATTCACCCCTCCACTTT. Residues: CASSLDGGRNSPLHF.

This clonotype occurred many times. The chain combines TRBV6-1 with TRBJ1-5; unclear D gene. The CDR3 loop spans 14 amino acids. The V end lost 7 bases, the J end lost 1 base, and 11 bases lay between the germline ends. Germline CDR1 reads MNHNS; CDR2 reads SASEGT. DNA of the CDR3: TGTGCCAGCAATCGCGGCTCCAGCAATCAGCCCCAGCATTTT. Protein: CASNRGSSNQPQHF.

This clonotype was observed a handful of times. One end of the junction does not line up with germline, which may come from a read error. The CDR3: CVTSDRDSRALDEQYF. DNA for the CDR3: TGTGTCACCAGTGACCGGGACTCTAGGGCTCTTGACGAGCAGTACTTC. The V and J genes are TRBV24-1 and TRBJ2-7; D is possibly TRBD2 (6 bases). Germline V CDR1 and CDR2: KGHDR, SFDVKD. CDR3 length: 16 amino acids.

Many counts were recorded for this clonotype. V and J are TRBV28 and TRBJ1-2, with D unclear. CDR1 is MDHEN, CDR2 SYDVKM, per germline. Between the trimmed V and J ends, which lost 3 bases and 0 bases, there was a span of 11 bases. There are 15 residues in the CDR3. CDR3 residues: CASSFRRPPNYGYTF. CDR3 nucleotides: TGTGCCAGCAGTTTCCGCCGGCCGCCTAACTATGGCTACACCTTC.

This clonotype was observed many times. The chain couples TRBV5-1 to TRBJ2-5; D is unclear. Trimming took off 0 bases at V and 1 base at J, with 4 bases between the two ends. CDR1 is SGHRS and CDR2 is YFSETQ in the germline V gene. This CDR3 is 13 amino acids long. The CDR3 nucleotides are TGCGCCAGCAGCTTGGGCAGCCAAGAGACCCAGTACTTC. This codes for CASSLGSQETQYF.

This clonotype was observed at least ten times. J is TRBJ2-2 and V is TRBV10-3, with 9 bases fitting TRBD1. V lost 6 bases, J lost 6 bases, and 11 bases stayed unmatched. CDR1 is ENHRY and CDR2 is SYGVKD in the germline V gene. The CDR3 length is 16 residues. CDR3 protein: CAIREGQGVSPGELFF. CDR3 nucleotides: TGTGCCATCAGAGAGGGACAGGGTGTCTCTCCCGGGGAGCTGTTTTTT.

This clonotype was seen at least ten times. The chain employs TRBV4-3 and TRBJ2-7; TRBD1 is a possible D gene (5 bases). V lost 3 bases and J lost 0, with 6 bases in between. CDR1 and CDR2 (germline): LGHNA, YSLEER. The CDR3 extends over 13 amino acids. The CDR3 nucleotides read TGCGCCAGCAGCCAGGGGCTCTCCTACGAGCAGTACTTC. It is translated as CASSQGLSYEQYF.

The CDR3 spells CASTYPGTSNEKLFF. As DNA, the CDR3 is TGTGCCAGCACCTATCCCGGGACGAGTAATGAAAAACTGTTTTTT. The V call is TRBV6-6, the J call TRBJ1-4; D is possibly TRBD1 (5 bases). Germline lookup yields CDR1 MNHNY and CDR2 SVGAGI (reference sequence). This CDR3 comprises 15 residues. Trimming cost V 7 bases and J 4 bases, with 16 bases left between them.

The chain uses TRBV7-8 and TRBJ2-5; 7 nucleotides align to TRBD2. The V and J ends lost 1 base and 1 base, in that order; junction bases with no gene match: 6. The CDR3 covers 16 residues. CDR1 is SGHVS and CDR2 is FQNEAQ in the germline V gene. Written as DNA, the CDR3 is TGTGCCAGCAGCTTAGATCCTAGCGGAGGCCAAGAGACCCAGTACTTC. Translated, it gives CASSLDPSGGQETQYF. The complete variable domain, with remaining parts taken from reference TRBV7-8 and TRBJ2-5, reads GAGVSQSPRYKVAKRGQDVALRCDPISGHVSLFWYQQALGQGPEFLTYFQNEAQLDKSGLPSDRFFAERPEGSVSTLKIQRTQQEDSAVYLCASSLDPSGGQETQYFGPGTRLLVL.

About this clonotype itself: A read error may be the cause here, since a much bigger clone is one base away. CDR3 nucleotide sequence: TGTGCCAGCAACCAAGATGTTACGGGACAGGAACTGTTTTTT. Protein product: CASNQDVTGQELFF. The chain carries TRBV4-2 and TRBJ1-4, with 8 nucleotides matching TRBD1. The CDR3 contains 14 residues. CDR1 and CDR2 from the germline V gene are LGHNA and YNFKEQ.

About this clonotype: An end of the junction does not agree with germline; a read error may underlie this. As DNA, the CDR3 is TGCAGTGATAGAGATGGGGTGGGGTCACCCCTCCACTTT. It codes for CSDRDGVGSPLHF. The chain links TRBV20-1 to TRBJ1-6; no reliable D call. CDR1 is DFQATT and CDR2 is SNEGSKA in the germline V gene (reference sequence). This CDR3 contains 13 residues.

There are many counts of this clonotype. The chain carries TRBV5-1 and TRBJ2-5, with unresolved D. CDR3 length: 12 amino acids. Germline lookup yields CDR1 SGHRS and CDR2 YFSETQ. The V end lost 1 base, the J end lost 2 bases, and 3 bases lay between the germline ends. CDR3 in amino acids: CASSLPQETQYF. The CDR3, as DNA: TGCGCCAGCAGCTTGCCTCAAGAGACCCAGTACTTC.

This clonotype was recorded at least ten times. The V gene is TRBV6-2 or TRBV6-3, the J gene TRBJ2-7; D not resolved. Trimming removed 2 bases from V and 2 bases from J, with 4 bases in between. CDR1 MNHEY and CDR2 SVGEGT come from the germline V gene. The CDR3 is 12 residues long. In DNA, the CDR3 is TGTGCCAGCAGTTACCCGCCCTACGAGCAGTACTTC. It translates to CASSYPPYEQYF.

This clonotype was counted only a few times. V gene TRBV18 combines with J gene TRBJ2-1, with D perhaps TRBD2 (6 bases). The ends were cut back, 1 base at V and 7 bases at J, with 8 bases in the middle. The CDR3 loop spans 13 amino acids. From germline, CDR1 is KGHSH and CDR2 LQKENI. CDR3 sequence: CASSPLLANEQFF. In DNA, the CDR3 is TGTGCCAGCTCACCACTTCTAGCGAATGAGCAGTTCTTC.

Many counts were recorded for this clonotype. The V and J genes are TRBV20-1 and TRBJ2-1, with 9 bases identical to TRBD2. The ends lost 1 base at V and 2 bases at J; junction bases unmatched: 9. The CDR3 covers 17 residues. Germline lookup yields CDR1 DFQATT and CDR2 SNEGSKA (reference sequence). This chain's CDR3 is CSARAVLAGGPYNEQFF. CDR3 DNA: TGCAGTGCTAGAGCGGTACTCGCGGGAGGGCCCTACAATGAGCAGTTCTTC.

Ten or more counts support this clonotype. V gene TRBV4-1 combines with J gene TRBJ2-4; D is possibly TRBD1 (7 bases). Germline V lookup: CDR1 MGHRA, CDR2 YSYEKL. The CDR3 covers 16 residues. V gave up 1 base and J gave up 7 bases, with 17 bases separating them. CDR3 protein: CASSQGQGGRTNIQYF. The CDR3 nucleotides are TGCGCCAGCAGCCAAGGCCAGGGGGGCAGGACGAACATTCAGTACTTC.

This clonotype was counted at least ten times. Written as DNA, the CDR3 is TGCAGTGCTAGTGACGGGACTAGCGGGAGCGAGCAGTACTTC. This translates into CSASDGTSGSEQYF. The V call is TRBV20-1, the J call TRBJ2-7, with TRBD2 matching over 14 bases. Germline loops: CDR1 DFQATT, CDR2 SNEGSKA (reference sequence). This CDR3 region has 14 residues. V was clipped by 3 bases and J by 6 bases; unmatched bases: 4.

CDR3 coding DNA: TGCAGTGCGGGGGGGACACGGAACACTGAAGCTTTCTTT. Amino acids: CSAGGTRNTEAFF. This rearrangement joins TRBV20-1 to TRBJ1-1, with a tentative D call TRBD1 (6 bases). Trimming pared 6 bases from V and 1 base from J, leaving 12 bases between. This CDR3 has 13 residues. Germline-derived CDR1 and CDR2 are DFQATT and SNEGSKA (reference sequence).

This clonotype was observed many times. V is TRBV5-5 and J is TRBJ2-3, with no clear D. V was cut by 1 base and J by 3 bases, with 12 bases left in between. CDR3 size: 15 residues. The germline CDR1 and CDR2 sequences are SGHKS and YYEKEE (reference sequence). CDR3 protein: CASSLSPQGTDTQYF. DNA of the CDR3: TGTGCCAGCAGCTTGAGCCCTCAAGGGACAGATACGCAGTATTTT.

This clonotype rates as medium-sized. The chain links TRBV20-1 to TRBJ2-5, with a possible D match to TRBD2 (5 bases). Trimming took off 7 bases at V and 2 bases at J, with 14 bases between the two ends. This CDR3 contains 13 residues. From germline, CDR1 is DFQATT and CDR2 SNEGSKA (reference sequence). The CDR3 protein is CSVDNGMQETQYF. For the CDR3, the DNA is TGCAGTGTAGATAACGGGATGCAAGAGACCCAGTACTTC.

This clonotype came up many times. J is TRBJ2-1 and V is TRBV9; D not resolved. There are 14 residues in the CDR3. Germline-derived CDR1 and CDR2 are SGDLS and YYNGEE. The V end was cut by 0 bases, the J end by 1 base, with 5 bases between. Written as DNA, the CDR3 is TGTGCCAGCAGCGTAGGTGGATCCTACAATGAGCAGTTCTTC. This codes for CASSVGGSYNEQFF.

This clonotype was recorded many times. The chain combines TRBV9 with TRBJ2-1; unclear D gene. V was clipped by 0 bases and J by 9 bases, with 10 bases between them. CDR1 SGDLS and CDR2 YYNGEE come from the germline V gene. The CDR3 spans 13 residues. DNA of the CDR3: TGTGCCAGCAGCGTAGTTCTCGGTGGTGAGCAGTTCTTC. It codes for CASSVVLGGEQFF.

At least ten counts were recorded for this clonotype. This chain joins TRBV7-8 and TRBJ2-3; D is perhaps TRBD1 (5 bases). CDR3 size: 14 residues. Trimming left V 4 bases short and J 3 bases short, with 11 bases between. Germline-derived CDR1 and CDR2 are SGHVS and FQNEAQ. CDR3 DNA sequence: TGTGCCAGCAGCTCCGCTCCAGGGACAGATACGCAGTATTTT. Its protein is CASSSAPGTDTQYF.

This clonotype was picked up many times. The chain employs TRBV5-1 and TRBJ2-7, with 15 positions matching TRBD2. Trimming took 4 bases from V and 4 from J; bases not matched to a gene: 9. The CDR3 is made up of 17 amino acids. Germline-derived CDR1 and CDR2 are SGHRS and YFSETQ. The CDR3 DNA is TGCGCCAGCAGCCGAGGGACTAGCGGGAGGAAAGAATACGAGCAGTACTTC. Amino acid sequence: CASSRGTSGRKEYEQYF.